The clone carrying this T cell receptor beta chain has just one count. Antigen unknown. Different DNA sequences within this sample yield the same CDR3. Only Caucasian adults living in Nashville, Tennessee served as donors. The authors ran the assay at deep level. Unsorted PBMC samples were amplified in replicate PCRs containing around 310 ng DNA, tens of thousands of T cell genomes. Assay used: immunoSEQ multiplex PCR; TCRdb lists only in-frame clones, some missing. This sample has roughly 490,000 clones, with 70% to 80% found just once. Deletions cut 0 bases from V and 0 bases from J, with 6 bases between. CDR1 is LNHDA and CDR2 is SQIVND in the germline V gene (reference sequence). CDR3 length: 15 residues. These data belong to a study of shared clonotypes between healthy human individuals. Findings of the study overall: Donor clonotype sharing was expected to depend on sequencing depth.

The clonotype originates from a middle-aged woman in good health. Some clones in this sample may be carry-over from other donors' samples. This rearrangement joins TRBV19 to TRBJ2-1, with D unclear. The sequenced sample consisted of PBMCs. The CDR3 bases are TGTGCCAGTAGTATAGAAACAAGCTCCTACAATGAGCAGTTCTTC. Amino acid sequence: CASSIETSSYNEQFF.